This passage covers 30 T cell receptor beta chains from one sample sequenced in a study of cytomegalovirus exposure and HLA in healthy donors (dated by TCRdb to about 2017). Libraries were prepared through the immunoSEQ multiplex PCR assay. For the multiplex PCR, a mixture combining 60 forward primers for TCR Vbeta segments and 13 reverse primers for TCR Jbeta segments was used. The immuneACCESS repertoire file appears here via TCRdb, limited to in-frame rearrangements. These files lack a portion of the clones; in checked studies, under half of the deficit traces to unresolved V genes, and the cause of the others is not known. Counted in this sample were under 200,000 clones; approximately 84% of them appeared once. The ten largest clones represent less than 0.4% of the sample. The sample taken for sequencing was PBMCs. Receptors originate from a boy younger than 10 in good health and CMV-seronegative.

The gene calls are TRBV12-2 and TRBJ2-5; TRBD1 reflects the table's D call only, with no check against the DNA. The better agreement between TRBJ2-7 and the DNA end casts doubt on the J call. TRBV12-2 is recorded as a pseudogene. CDR3 length equals 17 residues. CDR3 coding DNA: TGTGCAAGTCGCAACAACAGACAGGGTGCCAAGGACTACGAGCAGTACTTC. Protein: CASRNNRQGAKDYEQYF.

The V and J genes are TRBV6-5 and TRBJ2-1; 7 bases are a match to TRBD2. V lost 5 bases, J lost 0 bases, and 4 bases stayed unmatched. This CDR3 has 15 residues. CDR1 and CDR2 (germline): MNHEY, SVGAGI. Here the CDR3 reads CASSHGGGSYNEQFF. CDR3 sequence (DNA): TGTGCCAGCAGTCACGGCGGGGGCTCCTACAATGAGCAGTTCTTC.

Comment on this clone: One end of the junction is discordant with germline, which a read error may explain. V and J are TRBV7-7 and TRBJ2-2; possible D gene TRBD2, 6 bases. Germline-derived CDR1 and CDR2 are SSHAT and FNYEAQ (reference sequence). The CDR3 runs 15 residues. The CDR3 DNA sequence: TGTGCTAGCAGCCCGGAGGGGTTTGGACCCGGGGAGCTGTTTTTT. Protein product: CASSPEGFGPGELFF.

The CDR3 protein is CASSFFGGETQYF. The CDR3 DNA is TGTGCCAGCAGTTTTTTCGGGGGTGAGACCCAGTACTTC. The chain recombines TRBV27 with TRBJ2-5; possible D gene TRBD2, 6 bases. The CDR3 has 13 amino acids. Germline CDR1 reads MNHEY; CDR2 reads SMNVEV (reference sequence). V was shortened by 3 bases and J by 5 bases, with 10 bases between the two germline ends.

This clone showed up just a few times. This chain connects TRBV5-4 to TRBJ2-2, with 7 bases fitting TRBD1. CDR3 length: 15 amino acids. V dropped 4 bases and J dropped 5; count of bases not matched to a gene: 8. The germline CDR1 and CDR2 sequences are SGHNT and YYREEE (reference sequence). CDR3 sequence: CASSPDRVLTGELFF. DNA of the CDR3: TGTGCCAGCAGCCCCGACAGGGTCCTAACCGGGGAGCTGTTTTTT.

V is TRBV25-1 and J is TRBJ2-1; 7 bases fit TRBD1. V lost 3 bases, J lost 6 bases, and 2 bases stayed unmatched. CDR3 length equals 13 residues. The V gene's germline CDR1 is MGHDK and CDR2 SYGVNS. The CDR3 loop is CASSERQGNEQFF. CDR3 nucleotides: TGTGCCAGCAGTGAGCGACAGGGCAATGAGCAGTTCTTC. Variable domain in full (rest from reference TRBV25-1 and TRBJ2-1): EADIYQTPRYLVIGTGKKITLECSQTMGHDKMYWYQQDPGMELHLIHYSYGVNSTEKGDLSSESTVSRIRTEHFPLTLESARPSHTSQYLCASSERQGNEQFFGPGTRLTVL.

The chain is built from TRBV21-1 and TRBJ1-5; the table's D call TRBD1 went unverified against the DNA. TRBV21-1 is recorded as a pseudogene. The CDR3 spans 15 residues. The CDR3 reads CASSRWTGKNQPQHF. The DNA for the CDR3 is TGTGCCAGCAGCAGATGGACAGGGAAGAATCAGCCCCAGCATTTT.

The genes are TRBV2 and TRBJ2-3, with 9 positions matching TRBD2. There are 16 residues in the CDR3. From germline, CDR1 is SNHLY and CDR2 FYNNEI. V dropped 6 bases and J dropped 4; count of bases not matched to a gene: 11. The DNA for the CDR3 is TGTGCCAGCAGCGACCCCCAGCGGGAGGTGGCAGATACGCAGTATTTT. As protein: CASSDPQREVADTQYF.

This clone was observed once. The same CDR3 can be traced to other DNA sequences in this sample. This chain uses TRBV10-3 with TRBJ1-2; D unresolved. Trimming stripped 0 bases from V and 4 bases from J, with 6 bases between. Germline CDR1 is ENHRY and CDR2 is SYGVKD. CDR3 length: 13 amino acids. CDR3 coding DNA: TGTGCCATCAGTGAGTCCAGAGGCTATGGCTACACCTTC. It is translated as CAISESRGYGYTF.

The CDR3 DNA reads as TGTGCCAGCAGCGTAGCGCTAGCGGGAGTCTACGAGCAGTACTTC. This sequence encodes CASSVALAGVYEQYF. This chain uses TRBV9 with TRBJ2-7, with 10 bases matching TRBD2. The CDR3 runs 15 residues. V trimming: 0 bases; J trimming: 3 bases; junction bases outside the gene matches: 3. The germline V gene has CDR1 SGDLS and CDR2 YYNGEE. Combining the CDR3 with reference TRBV9 and TRBJ2-7 gives the whole variable domain DSGVTQTPKHLITATGQRVTLRCSPRSGDLSVYWYQQSLDQGLQFLIQYYNGEERAKGNILERFSAQQFPDLHSELNLSSLELGDSALYFCASSVALAGVYEQYFGPGTRLTVT.

Comments on this clone: The sample has other DNA sequences that encode this CDR3 too. The V gene is TRBV5-4, the J gene TRBJ2-5; D might be TRBD1 (5 bases). Trimming took off 2 bases at V and 2 bases at J, with 10 bases between the two ends. This CDR3 has 14 residues. Germline values: CDR1 SGHNT, CDR2 YYREEE (reference sequence). CDR3 DNA sequence: TGTGCCAGCAGCTTCGGGCAGGGACAAGAGACCCAGTACTTC. Residues: CASSFGQGQETQYF.

This chain links TRBV15 with TRBJ1-4, with 11 bases aligning to TRBD1. The ends lost 5 bases at V and 4 bases at J; junction bases unmatched: 3. The CDR3 consists of 15 residues. In germline, CDR1 is LNHNV, CDR2 YYDKDF (reference sequence). In DNA, the CDR3 is TGTGCCACCAGCGGGGGACAGGGGGTTAATGAAAAACTGTTTTTT. This encodes CATSGGQGVNEKLFF. The variable domain in full, completed from reference TRBV15 and TRBJ1-4, reads DAMVIQNPRYQVTQFGKPVTLSCSQTLNHNVMYWYQQKSSQAPKLLFHYYDKDFNNEADTPDNFQSRRPNTSFCFLDIRSPGLGDTAMYLCATSGGQGVNEKLFFGSGTQLSVL.

A single count supports this clone. The gene calls are TRBV9 and TRBJ2-1, with D possibly TRBD2 on 5 matching bases. Trimming removed 2 bases from V and 9 bases from J, with 18 bases in between. The CDR3 is 15 residues long. Germline CDR1 is SGDLS and CDR2 is YYNGEE. Written as DNA, the CDR3 is TGTGCCAGCAGCGTTGACACTAGGGTCCGGAGTGAGCAGTTCTTC. It is translated as CASSVDTRVRSEQFF. Based on the CDR3 plus reference TRBV9 and TRBJ2-1, the full variable domain is DSGVTQTPKHLITATGQRVTLRCSPRSGDLSVYWYQQSLDQGLQFLIQYYNGEERAKGNILERFSAQQFPDLHSELNLSSLELGDSALYFCASSVDTRVRSEQFFGPGTRLTVL.

This rearrangement joins TRBV6-1 to TRBJ1-4, with 8 bases that match TRBD1. The length of the CDR3 is 17 residues. V lost 2 bases and J lost 4; bases outside the gene matches: 9. Germline lookup yields CDR1 MNHNS and CDR2 SASEGT. The CDR3 coding sequence is TGTGCCAGCAGTGAATTTGGCAGGGGGCGCGTTAATGAAAAACTGTTTTTT. It codes for CASSEFGRGRVNEKLFF.

The rearrangement uses TRBV28 and TRBJ2-7; 7 bases fit TRBD2. In germline, CDR1 is MDHEN, CDR2 SYDVKM. CDR3 length: 14 amino acids. The J segment lost 4 bases and the V segment lost 6 bases, leaving 9 bases of the junction unmatched. The CDR3 protein is CASSSRGVRYEQYF. As DNA, the CDR3 is TGTGCCAGCAGCTCCCGGGGGGTTAGGTACGAGCAGTACTTC.

The chain has TRBV15 and TRBJ2-5; D is unresolved. Germline V lookup: CDR1 LNHNV, CDR2 YYDKDF (reference sequence). This CDR3 region has 12 residues. Trimming stripped 1 base from V and 3 bases from J, with 3 bases between. In DNA form, the CDR3 reads TGTGCCACCAGCAGAGTTAAAGAGACCCAGTACTTC. Translated, it gives CATSRVKETQYF.

V is TRBV18 and J is TRBJ2-7; D is ambiguous. Per the germline V gene, CDR1 is KGHSH and CDR2 is LQKENI. The CDR3 runs 15 residues. Between the trimmed V and J ends, which lost 3 bases and 5 bases, there was a span of 17 bases. CDR3 bases: TGTGCCAGCTCACCTGATGCGGCCCTTCGGGACGAGCAGTACTTC. Amino acid sequence: CASSPDAALRDEQYF. Looking up the rest from reference TRBV18 and TRBJ2-7 gives the full variable domain: NAGVMQNPRHLVRRRGQEARLRCSPMKGHSHVYWYRQLPEEGLKFMVYLQKENIIDESGMPKERFSAEFPKEGPSILRIQQVVRGDSAAYFCASSPDAALRDEQYFGPGTRLTVT.

V gene TRBV6-1 combines with J gene TRBJ2-2; D might be TRBD2 (6 bases). CDR3 length: 14 residues. Trimming pared 5 bases from V and 4 bases from J, leaving 11 bases between. CDR1 is MNHNS, CDR2 SASEGT, per germline. For the CDR3, the DNA is TGTGCCAGCAGTCCAGGAGGGAGCACCGGGGAGCTGTTTTTT. Its translation: CASSPGGSTGELFF.

The chain links TRBV2 to TRBJ1-2, with TRBD1 as a possible D gene (5 bases). V shed 8 bases and J shed 0 bases, with 22 bases lying between them. The germline CDR1 and CDR2 sequences are SNHLY and FYNNEI. CDR3 size: 17 residues. CDR3 amino acids: CASFFGREGAANYGYTF. CDR3 nucleotides: TGTGCCAGCTTTTTTGGGAGGGAAGGGGCTGCTAACTATGGCTACACCTTC.

The chain joins TRBV5-1 to TRBJ2-5; D may be TRBD1 (6 bases). The CDR3 covers 14 residues. Germline V gene sequence: CDR1 SGHRS, CDR2 YFSETQ. V dropped 4 bases and J dropped 2 bases, with 12 bases sitting between them. The DNA of the CDR3 is TGCGCCAGCAGCCCACAGGGTCTTCAAGAGACCCAGTACTTC. It is translated as CASSPQGLQETQYF. The variable domain in full, with the rest retrieved from reference TRBV5-1 and TRBJ2-5, is KAGVTQTPRYLIKTRGQQVTLSCSPISGHRSVSWYQQTPGQGLQFLFEYFSETQRNKGNFPGRFSGRQFSNSRSEMNVSTLELGDSALYLCASSPQGLQETQYFGPGTRLLVL.

This clone occurred once. The chain joins TRBV18 to TRBJ2-3; D gene unclear. The germline gives CDR1 KGHSH, CDR2 LQKENI. This CDR3 has 12 amino acids. V lost 0 bases and J 5 bases, leaving 3 bases between the germline ends. The CDR3 loop reads CASSPPKDTQYF. The CDR3 bases are TGTGCCAGCTCACCACCTAAAGATACGCAGTATTTT. Based on the CDR3 plus reference TRBV18 and TRBJ2-3, the full variable domain is NAGVMQNPRHLVRRRGQEARLRCSPMKGHSHVYWYRQLPEEGLKFMVYLQKENIIDESGMPKERFSAEFPKEGPSILRIQQVVRGDSAAYFCASSPPKDTQYFGPGTRLTVL.

The gene calls are TRBV5-6 and TRBJ1-1; maybe TRBD1 (5 bases). The CDR3 is made up of 15 amino acids. V lost 5 bases and J lost 2, with 16 bases in between. The germline V gene encodes CDR1 SGHDT and CDR2 YYEEEE. This CDR3 is CASRPFQGYNTEAFF. As DNA, the CDR3 is TGTGCCAGCAGGCCGTTCCAGGGTTATAACACTGAAGCTTTCTTT.

This chain uses TRBV14 with TRBJ1-1; maybe TRBD1 (6 bases). Germline CDR1 SGHDN, CDR2 FVKESK. The V gene lost 1 base and the J gene lost 8 bases, with 11 bases spanning the gap. The CDR3 totals 13 residues. The CDR3 loop is CASSQVPGGEAFF. Written as DNA, the CDR3 is TGTGCCAGCAGCCAAGTGCCGGGGGGCGAAGCTTTCTTT.

The V and J genes are TRBV6-1 and TRBJ2-3; 14 positions agree with TRBD2. CDR3 length: 17 residues. The V gene's germline CDR1 is MNHNS and CDR2 SASEGT. V lost 0 bases to trimming and J lost 5 bases; unmatched junction nucleotides: 4. In DNA form, the CDR3 reads TGTGCCAGCAGTGAAGCGACTAGCGGGAGGGCCAGAGATACGCAGTATTTT. Translation: CASSEATSGRARDTQYF.

The chain links TRBV5-1 to TRBJ1-2; 9 bases are a match to TRBD1. The germline gives CDR1 SGHRS, CDR2 YFSETQ. CDR3 length: 17 amino acids. The ends lost 0 bases at V and 6 bases at J; junction bases unmatched: 12. The CDR3 DNA sequence: TGCGCCAGCAGCTTGGACGGACAGGGGATTGTAGGGGATGGCTACACCTTC. Translated: CASSLDGQGIVGDGYTF.

The chain joins TRBV9 to TRBJ2-7, with 14 bases matching TRBD2. This CDR3 has 16 residues. In germline, CDR1 is SGDLS, CDR2 YYNGEE. V lost 4 bases to trimming and J lost 5 bases; unmatched junction nucleotides: 8. The CDR3 DNA sequence: TGTGCCAGCAGCCCGCGACTAGCGGGAGGGCCAGACGAGCAGTACTTC. This encodes CASSPRLAGGPDEQYF.

This chain connects TRBV12-5 to TRBJ2-7; D is ambiguous. This CDR3 contains 15 residues. V was cut by 1 base and J by 3 bases, with 13 bases left in between. The V gene's germline CDR1 is LGHNT and CDR2 FRNRAP. Here the CDR3 reads CASGLGGLGVYEQYF. DNA of the CDR3: TGTGCTAGTGGTTTGGGTGGATTGGGCGTCTACGAGCAGTACTTC. Looking up the rest from reference TRBV12-5 and TRBJ2-7 gives the full variable domain: DARVTQTPRHKVTEMGQEVTMRCQPILGHNTVFWYRQTMMQGLELLAYFRNRAPLDDSGMPKDRFSAEMPDATLATLKIQPSEPRDSAVYFCASGLGGLGVYEQYFGPGTRLTVT.

The chain links TRBV2 to TRBJ2-6; D remains unclear. The CDR3 sequence is 16 residues long. The V gene lost 0 bases and the J gene lost 0 bases, with 6 bases spanning the gap. Germline V lookup: CDR1 SNHLY, CDR2 FYNNEI. The CDR3 protein is CASSEAQSSGANVLTF. CDR3 nucleotide sequence: TGTGCCAGCAGTGAAGCACAAAGCTCTGGGGCCAACGTCCTGACTTTC.

The chain is built from TRBV14 and TRBJ2-3, with 13 bases identical to TRBD2. This CDR3 is 16 amino acids long. Unmatched junction bases numbered 5, after V lost 2 bases and J lost 6 bases. Germline V lookup: CDR1 SGHDN, CDR2 FVKESK. In DNA form, the CDR3 reads TGTGCCAGCAGCCAACGACTAGCGGGAGGAGGCGATACGCAGTATTTT. This encodes CASSQRLAGGGDTQYF.

This clone was seen a handful of times. V and J are TRBV6-5 and TRBJ1-1; 7 bases match TRBD1. The junction had 5 bases not matched to a gene; V was cut back by 5 bases and J by 2 bases. The germline V gene encodes CDR1 MNHEY and CDR2 SVGAGI. CDR3 size: 14 residues. DNA for the CDR3: TGTGCCAGCAGTCCCTGGACAGGCAACACTGAAGCTTTCTTT. Translated, it gives CASSPWTGNTEAFF.